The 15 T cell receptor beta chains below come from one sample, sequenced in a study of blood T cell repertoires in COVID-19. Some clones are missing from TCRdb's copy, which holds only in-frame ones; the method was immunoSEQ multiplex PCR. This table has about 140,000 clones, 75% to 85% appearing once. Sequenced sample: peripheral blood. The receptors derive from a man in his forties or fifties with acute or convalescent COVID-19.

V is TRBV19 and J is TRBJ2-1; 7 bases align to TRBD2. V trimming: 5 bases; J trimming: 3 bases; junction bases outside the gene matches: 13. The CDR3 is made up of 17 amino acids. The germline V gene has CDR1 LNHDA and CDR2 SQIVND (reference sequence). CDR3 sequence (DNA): TGTGCCAGTAGTCCGTACTTAGCGGGCGGGTACTACAATGAGCAGTTCTTC. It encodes CASSPYLAGGYYNEQFF.

CDR3 nucleotides: TGTGCCAGCAGCCAAATGGCCTCTGGAAACACCATATATTTT. It codes for CASSQMASGNTIYF. The chain combines TRBV3-1 (or the pseudogene TRBV3-2) with TRBJ1-3; D unclear. This CDR3 region has 14 residues. V lost 2 bases, J lost 0 bases, and 5 bases lay in between. The germline V gene has CDR1 LGHDT and CDR2 YNNKEL (reference sequence).

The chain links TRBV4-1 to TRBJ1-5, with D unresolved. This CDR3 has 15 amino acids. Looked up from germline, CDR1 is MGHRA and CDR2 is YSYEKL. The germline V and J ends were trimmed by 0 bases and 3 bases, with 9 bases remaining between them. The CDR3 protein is CASSQDRGDNQPQHF. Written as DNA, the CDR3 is TGCGCCAGCAGCCAAGACCGGGGTGACAATCAGCCCCAGCATTTT.

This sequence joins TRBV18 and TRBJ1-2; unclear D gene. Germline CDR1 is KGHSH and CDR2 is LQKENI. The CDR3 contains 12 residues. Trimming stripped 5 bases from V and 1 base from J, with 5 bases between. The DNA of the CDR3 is TGTGCCAGCTCAACGGGTAACTATGGCTACACCTTC. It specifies CASSTGNYGYTF.

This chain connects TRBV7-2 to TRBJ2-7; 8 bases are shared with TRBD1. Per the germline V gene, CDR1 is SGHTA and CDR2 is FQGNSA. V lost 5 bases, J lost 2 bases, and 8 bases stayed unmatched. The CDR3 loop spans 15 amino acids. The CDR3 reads CASSHRWTGTYEQYF. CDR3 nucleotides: TGTGCCAGCAGCCACCGGTGGACAGGGACCTACGAGCAGTACTTC.

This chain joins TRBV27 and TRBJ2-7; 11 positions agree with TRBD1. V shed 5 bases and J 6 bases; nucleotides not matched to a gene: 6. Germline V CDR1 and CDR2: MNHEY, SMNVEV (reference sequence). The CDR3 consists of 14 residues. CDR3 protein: CASSRTGGPLEQYF. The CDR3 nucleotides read TGTGCCAGCAGTAGGACAGGGGGCCCCCTCGAGCAGTACTTC.

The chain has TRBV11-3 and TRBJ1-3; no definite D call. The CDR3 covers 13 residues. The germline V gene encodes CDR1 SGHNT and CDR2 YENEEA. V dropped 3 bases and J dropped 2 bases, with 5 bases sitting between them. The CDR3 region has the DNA TGTGCCAGCAGCTTCTTCGCTGGAAACACCATATATTTT. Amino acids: CASSFFAGNTIYF.

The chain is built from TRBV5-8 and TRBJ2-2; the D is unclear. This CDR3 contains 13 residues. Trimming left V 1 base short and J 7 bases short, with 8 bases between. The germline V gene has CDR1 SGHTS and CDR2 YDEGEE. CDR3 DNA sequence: TGTGCCAGCAGCTTGCGAGGCGTCGGGGAGCTGTTTTTT. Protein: CASSLRGVGELFF.

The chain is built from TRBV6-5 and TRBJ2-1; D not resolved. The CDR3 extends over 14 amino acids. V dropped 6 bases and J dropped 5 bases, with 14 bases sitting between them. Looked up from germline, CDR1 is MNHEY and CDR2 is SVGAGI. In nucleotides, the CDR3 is TGTGCCAGCAGCAGAGTGGCAGGTAACAATGAGCAGTTCTTC. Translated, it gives CASSRVAGNNEQFF.

CDR3 sequence (DNA): TGTGCCACCGGTAGTGCATGGACTGGGGAGCAGTTCTTC. Its protein is CATGSAWTGEQFF. This rearrangement joins TRBV28 to TRBJ2-1; D might be TRBD2 (5 bases). Trimming took 10 bases from V and 10 from J, leaving 20 bases between them. The CDR3 has 13 residues. CDR1 is MDHEN, CDR2 SYDVKM, per germline.

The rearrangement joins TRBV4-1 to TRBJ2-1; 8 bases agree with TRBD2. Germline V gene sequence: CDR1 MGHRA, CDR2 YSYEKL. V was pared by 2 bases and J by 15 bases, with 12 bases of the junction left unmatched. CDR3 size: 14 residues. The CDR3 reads CASSQNRGGPTPFF. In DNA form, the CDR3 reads TGCGCCAGCAGCCAAAATCGGGGGGGACCCACCCCGTTCTTC.

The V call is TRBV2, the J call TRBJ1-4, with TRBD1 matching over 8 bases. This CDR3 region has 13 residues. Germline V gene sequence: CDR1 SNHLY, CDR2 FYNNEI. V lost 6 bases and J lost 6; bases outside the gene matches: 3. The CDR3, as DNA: TGTGCCAGCAGGAGGGGACAGGATGAAAAACTGTTTTTT. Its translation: CASRRGQDEKLFF.

The CDR3: CASSPVSGTISETQYF. The CDR3 DNA is TGTGCCAGCTCACCAGTGAGCGGGACAATTTCGGAGACCCAGTACTTC. This chain joins TRBV18 and TRBJ2-5; maybe TRBD2 (7 bases). Trimming took off 2 bases at V and 5 bases at J, with 18 bases between the two ends. The CDR3 contains 16 residues. Per the germline V gene, CDR1 is KGHSH and CDR2 is LQKENI.

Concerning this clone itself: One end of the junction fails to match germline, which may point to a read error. CDR3 DNA: TGTGCTAGCAGCTCAGGACAGGGACAATCCTACGAGCAGTACTTC. This translates into CASSSGQGQSYEQYF. This chain connects TRBV7-7 to TRBJ2-7; 8 nucleotides match TRBD1. Germline V gene lookup returns CDR1 SSHAT and CDR2 FNYEAQ (reference sequence). The CDR3 is made up of 15 amino acids.

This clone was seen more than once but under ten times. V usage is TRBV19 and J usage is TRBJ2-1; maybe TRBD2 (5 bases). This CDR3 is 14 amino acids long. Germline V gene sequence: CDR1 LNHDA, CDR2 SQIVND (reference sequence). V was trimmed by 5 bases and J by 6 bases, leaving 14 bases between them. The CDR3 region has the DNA TGTGCCAGTAGTCTCTACGGGGAACCCAATGAGCAGTTCTTC. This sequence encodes CASSLYGEPNEQFF.